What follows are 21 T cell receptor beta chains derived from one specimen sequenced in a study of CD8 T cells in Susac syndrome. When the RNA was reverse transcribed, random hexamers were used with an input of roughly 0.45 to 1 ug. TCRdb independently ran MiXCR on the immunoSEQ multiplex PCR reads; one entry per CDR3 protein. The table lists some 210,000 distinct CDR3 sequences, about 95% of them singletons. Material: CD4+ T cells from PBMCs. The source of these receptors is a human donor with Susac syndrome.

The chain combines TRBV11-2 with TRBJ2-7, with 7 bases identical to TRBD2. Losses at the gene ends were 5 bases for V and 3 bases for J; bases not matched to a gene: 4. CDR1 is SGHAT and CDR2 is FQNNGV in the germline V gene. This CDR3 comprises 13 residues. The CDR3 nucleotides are TGTGCCAGCAGCGGGCCGGGGGGCTACGAGCAGTACTTC. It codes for CASSGPGGYEQYF.

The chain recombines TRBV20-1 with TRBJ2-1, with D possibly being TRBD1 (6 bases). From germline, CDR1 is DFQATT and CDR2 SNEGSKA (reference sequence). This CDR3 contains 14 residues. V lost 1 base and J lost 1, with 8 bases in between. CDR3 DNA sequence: TGCAGTGCTAGAGGGGGGCTTTCCTACAATGAGCAGTTCTTC. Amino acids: CSARGGLSYNEQFF.

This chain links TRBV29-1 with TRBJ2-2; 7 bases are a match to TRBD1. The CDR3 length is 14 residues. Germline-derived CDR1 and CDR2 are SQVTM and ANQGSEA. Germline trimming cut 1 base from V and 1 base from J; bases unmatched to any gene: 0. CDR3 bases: TGCAGCGTTGAAGGGACAGGGAACACCGGGGAGCTGTTTTTT. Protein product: CSVEGTGNTGELFF.

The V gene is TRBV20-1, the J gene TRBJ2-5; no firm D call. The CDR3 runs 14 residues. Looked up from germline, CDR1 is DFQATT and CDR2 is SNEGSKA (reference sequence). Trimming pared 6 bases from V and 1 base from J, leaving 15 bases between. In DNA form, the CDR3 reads TGCAGTGCCACGGTGATGCAGGTCCAAGAGACCCAGTACTTC. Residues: CSATVMQVQETQYF.

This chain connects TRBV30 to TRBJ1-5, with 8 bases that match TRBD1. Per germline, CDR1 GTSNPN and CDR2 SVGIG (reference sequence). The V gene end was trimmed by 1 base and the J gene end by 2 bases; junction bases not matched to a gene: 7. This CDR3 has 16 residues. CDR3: CAWSDRGWMGNQPQHF. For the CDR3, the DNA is TGTGCCTGGAGTGACAGGGGGTGGATGGGCAATCAGCCCCAGCATTTT.

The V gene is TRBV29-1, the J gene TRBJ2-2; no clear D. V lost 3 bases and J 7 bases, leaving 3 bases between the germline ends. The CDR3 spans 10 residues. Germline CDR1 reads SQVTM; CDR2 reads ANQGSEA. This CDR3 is CSVENGELFF. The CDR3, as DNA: TGCAGCGTTGAGAACGGGGAGCTGTTTTTT.

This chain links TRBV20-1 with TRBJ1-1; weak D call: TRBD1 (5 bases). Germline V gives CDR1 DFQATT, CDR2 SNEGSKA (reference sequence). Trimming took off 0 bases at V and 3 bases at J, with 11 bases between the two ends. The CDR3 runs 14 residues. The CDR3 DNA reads TGCAGTGCTAGAGATCAGCCAGGGCACACTGAAGCTTTCTTT. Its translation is CSARDQPGHTEAFF.

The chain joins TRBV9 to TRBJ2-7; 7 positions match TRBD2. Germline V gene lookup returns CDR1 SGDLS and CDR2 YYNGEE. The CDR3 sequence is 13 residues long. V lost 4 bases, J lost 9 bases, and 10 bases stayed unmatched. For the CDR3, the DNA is TGTGCCAGCAGCCCCATGGGGGGGTGGGTGCAGTACTTC. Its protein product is CASSPMGGWVQYF.

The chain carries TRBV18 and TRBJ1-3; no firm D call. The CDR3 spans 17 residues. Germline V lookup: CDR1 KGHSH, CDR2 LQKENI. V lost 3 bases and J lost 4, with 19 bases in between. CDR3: CASSPAVGKGSGNTIYF. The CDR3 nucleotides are TGTGCCAGCTCACCGGCGGTAGGGAAGGGAAGCGGAAACACCATATATTTT.

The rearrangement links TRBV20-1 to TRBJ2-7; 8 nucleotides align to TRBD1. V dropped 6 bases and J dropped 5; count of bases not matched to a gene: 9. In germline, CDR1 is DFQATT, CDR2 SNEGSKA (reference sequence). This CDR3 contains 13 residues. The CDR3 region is CSASRTGRNEQYF. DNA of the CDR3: TGCAGTGCCTCCAGGACAGGGAGGAACGAGCAGTACTTC.

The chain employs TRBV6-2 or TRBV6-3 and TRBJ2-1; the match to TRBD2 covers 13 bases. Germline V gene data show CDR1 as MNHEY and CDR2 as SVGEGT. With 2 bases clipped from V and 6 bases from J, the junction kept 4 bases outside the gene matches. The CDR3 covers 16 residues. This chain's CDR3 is CASSYLTSGGFNEQFF. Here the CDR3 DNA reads TGTGCCAGCAGTTACCTGACTAGCGGGGGGTTCAATGAGCAGTTCTTC.

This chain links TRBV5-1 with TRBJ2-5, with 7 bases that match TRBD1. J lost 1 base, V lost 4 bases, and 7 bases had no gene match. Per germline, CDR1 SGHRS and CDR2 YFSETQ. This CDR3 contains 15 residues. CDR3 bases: TGCGCCAGCAGCGGAACAGGGGCGCCCCAAGAGACCCAGTACTTC. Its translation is CASSGTGAPQETQYF.

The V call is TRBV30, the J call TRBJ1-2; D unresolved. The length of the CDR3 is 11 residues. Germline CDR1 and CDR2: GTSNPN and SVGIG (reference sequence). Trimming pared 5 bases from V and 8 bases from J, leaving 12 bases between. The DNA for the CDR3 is TGTGCCTGGGGCCCCCCGGGAGGCTACACCTTC. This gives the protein CAWGPPGGYTF. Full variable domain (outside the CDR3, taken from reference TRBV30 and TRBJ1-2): SQTIHQWPATLVQPVGSPLSLECTVEGTSNPNLYWYRQAAGRGLQLLFYSVGIGQISSEVPQNLSASRPQDRQFILSSKKLLLSDSGFYLCAWGPPGGYTFGSGTRLTVV.

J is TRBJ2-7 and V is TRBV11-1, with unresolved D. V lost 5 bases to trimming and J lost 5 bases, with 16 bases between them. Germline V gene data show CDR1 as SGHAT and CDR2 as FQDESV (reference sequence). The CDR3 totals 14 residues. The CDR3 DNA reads TGTGCCAGCAGCCCACGGAGTAGGGTAAACGAGCAGTACTTC. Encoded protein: CASSPRSRVNEQYF.

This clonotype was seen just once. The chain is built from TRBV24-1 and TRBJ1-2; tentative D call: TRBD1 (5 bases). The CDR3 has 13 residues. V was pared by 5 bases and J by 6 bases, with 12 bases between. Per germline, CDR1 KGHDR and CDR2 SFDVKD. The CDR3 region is CATSASQGHGYTF. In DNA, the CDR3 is TGTGCCACCAGTGCGAGTCAGGGACATGGCTACACCTTC.

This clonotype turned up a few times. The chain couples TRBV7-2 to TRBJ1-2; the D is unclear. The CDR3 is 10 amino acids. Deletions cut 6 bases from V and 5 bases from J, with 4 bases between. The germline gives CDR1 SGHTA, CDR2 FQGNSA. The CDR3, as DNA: TGTGCCAGCAGACAGTATGGCTACACCTTC. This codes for CASRQYGYTF.

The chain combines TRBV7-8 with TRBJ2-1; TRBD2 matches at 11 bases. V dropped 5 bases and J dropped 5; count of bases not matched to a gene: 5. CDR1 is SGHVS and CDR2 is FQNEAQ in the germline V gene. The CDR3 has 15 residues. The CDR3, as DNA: TGTGCCAGCAGCCGTGGGACTAGCGGAAACAATGAGCAGTTCTTC. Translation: CASSRGTSGNNEQFF.

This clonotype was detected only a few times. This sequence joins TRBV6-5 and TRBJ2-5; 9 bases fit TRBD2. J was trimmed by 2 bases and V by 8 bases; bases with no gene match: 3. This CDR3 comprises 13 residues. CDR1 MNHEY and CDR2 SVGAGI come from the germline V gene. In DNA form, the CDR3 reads TGTGCCAGCTCTAGCGGGGCACAAGAGACCCAGTACTTC. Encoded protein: CASSSGAQETQYF.

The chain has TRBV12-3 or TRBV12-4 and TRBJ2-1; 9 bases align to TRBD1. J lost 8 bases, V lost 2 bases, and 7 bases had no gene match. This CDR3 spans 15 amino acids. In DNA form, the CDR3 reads TGTGCCAGCAGTTTAATCACAGGGGGCCAGGATGAGCAGTTCTTC. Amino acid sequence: CASSLITGGQDEQFF.

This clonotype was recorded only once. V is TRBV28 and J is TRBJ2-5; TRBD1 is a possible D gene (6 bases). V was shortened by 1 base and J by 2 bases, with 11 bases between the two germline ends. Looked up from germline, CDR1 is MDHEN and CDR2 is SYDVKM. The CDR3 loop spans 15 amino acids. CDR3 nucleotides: TGTGCCAGCAGTTTATCAGGCAGGGGACAAGAGACCCAGTACTTC. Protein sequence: CASSLSGRGQETQYF.

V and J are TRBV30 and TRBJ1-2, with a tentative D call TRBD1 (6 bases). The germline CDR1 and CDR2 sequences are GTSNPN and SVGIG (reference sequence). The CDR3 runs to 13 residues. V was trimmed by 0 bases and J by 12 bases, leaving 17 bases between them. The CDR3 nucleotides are TGTGCCTGGAGTGTAGGACAGCCGCCCGAAGACACCTTC. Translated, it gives CAWSVGQPPEDTF.